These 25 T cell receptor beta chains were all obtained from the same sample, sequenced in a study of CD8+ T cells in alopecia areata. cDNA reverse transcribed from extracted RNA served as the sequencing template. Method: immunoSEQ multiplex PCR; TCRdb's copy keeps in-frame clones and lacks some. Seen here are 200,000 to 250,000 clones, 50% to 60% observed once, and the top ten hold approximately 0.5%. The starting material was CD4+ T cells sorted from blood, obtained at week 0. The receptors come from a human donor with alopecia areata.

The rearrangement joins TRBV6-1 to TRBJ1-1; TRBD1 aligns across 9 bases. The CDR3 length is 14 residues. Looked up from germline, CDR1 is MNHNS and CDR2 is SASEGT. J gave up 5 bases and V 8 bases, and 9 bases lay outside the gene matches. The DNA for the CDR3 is TGTGCCAGCTGGTCGACAGGGGGTACGACTGAAGCTTTCTTT. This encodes CASWSTGGTTEAFF.

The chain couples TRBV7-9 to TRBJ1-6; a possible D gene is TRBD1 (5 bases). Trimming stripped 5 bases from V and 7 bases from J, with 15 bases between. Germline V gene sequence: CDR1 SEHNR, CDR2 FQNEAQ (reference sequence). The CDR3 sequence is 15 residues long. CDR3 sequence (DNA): TGTGCCAGCAGCAATACCGGGACTAGAAATTCACCCCTCCACTTT. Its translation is CASSNTGTRNSPLHF.

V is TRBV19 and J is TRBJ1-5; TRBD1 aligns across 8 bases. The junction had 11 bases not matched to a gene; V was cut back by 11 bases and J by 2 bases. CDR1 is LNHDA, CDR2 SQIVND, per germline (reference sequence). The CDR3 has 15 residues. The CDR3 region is CAGRQGHGGNQPQHF. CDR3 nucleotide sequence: TGTGCCGGACGACAGGGGCACGGGGGCAATCAGCCCCAGCATTTT.

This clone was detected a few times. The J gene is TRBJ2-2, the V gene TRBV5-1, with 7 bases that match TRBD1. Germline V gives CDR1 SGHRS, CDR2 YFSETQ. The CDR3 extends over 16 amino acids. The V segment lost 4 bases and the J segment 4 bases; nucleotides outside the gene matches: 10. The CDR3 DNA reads TGCGCCAGCAGCATCCTTTCGACAGGGAGCACCGGGGAGCTGTTTTTT. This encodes CASSILSTGSTGELFF.

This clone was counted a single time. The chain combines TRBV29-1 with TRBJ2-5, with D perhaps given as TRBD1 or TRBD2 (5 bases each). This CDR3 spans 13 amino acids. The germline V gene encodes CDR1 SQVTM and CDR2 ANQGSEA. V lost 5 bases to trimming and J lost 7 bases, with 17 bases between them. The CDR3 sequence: CSVWSGSGGTQYF. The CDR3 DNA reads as TGCAGCGTTTGGTCGGGGTCTGGGGGGACCCAGTACTTC. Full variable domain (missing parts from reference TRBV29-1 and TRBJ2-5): SAVISQKPSRDICQRGTSLTIQCQVDSQVTMMFWYRQQPGQSLTLIATANQGSEATYESGFVIDKFPISRPNLTFSTLTVSNMSPEDSSIYLCSVWSGSGGTQYFGPGTRLLVL.

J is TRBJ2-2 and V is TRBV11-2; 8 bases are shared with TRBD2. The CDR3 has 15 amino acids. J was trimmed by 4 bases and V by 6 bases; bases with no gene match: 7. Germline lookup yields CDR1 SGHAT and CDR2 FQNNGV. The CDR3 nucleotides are TGTGCCAGCAGGCGTCCCGGGACTAGCACCGGGGAGCTGTTTTTT. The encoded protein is CASRRPGTSTGELFF. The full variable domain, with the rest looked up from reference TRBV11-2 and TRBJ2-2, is EAGVAQSPRYKIIEKRQSVAFWCNPISGHATLYWYQQILGQGPKLLIQFQNNGVVDDSQLPKDRFSAERLKGVDSTLKIQPAKLEDSAVYLCASRRPGTSTGELFFGEGSRLTVL.

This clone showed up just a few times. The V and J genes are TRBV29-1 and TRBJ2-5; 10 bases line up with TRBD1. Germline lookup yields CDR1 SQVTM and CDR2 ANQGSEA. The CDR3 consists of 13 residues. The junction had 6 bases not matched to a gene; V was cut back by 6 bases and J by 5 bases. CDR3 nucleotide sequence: TGCAGCGTAGGACAGGGGGTCGGGGAGACCCAGTACTTC. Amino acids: CSVGQGVGETQYF.

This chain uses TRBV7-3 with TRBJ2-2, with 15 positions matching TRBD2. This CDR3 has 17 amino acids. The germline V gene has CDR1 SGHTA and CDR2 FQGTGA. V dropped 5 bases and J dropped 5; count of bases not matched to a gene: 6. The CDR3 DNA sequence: TGTGCCAGCAGCCTCCGCGGACTAGCGGGGGGGACCGGGGAGCTGTTTTTT. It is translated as CASSLRGLAGGTGELFF.

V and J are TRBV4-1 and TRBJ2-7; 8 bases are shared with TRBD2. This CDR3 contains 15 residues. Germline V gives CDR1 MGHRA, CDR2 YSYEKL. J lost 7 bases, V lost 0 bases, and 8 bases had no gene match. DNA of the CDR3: TGCGCCAGCAGCCAAGATAACGGGAGGGTGGGTGAGCAGTACTTC. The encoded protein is CASSQDNGRVGEQYF.

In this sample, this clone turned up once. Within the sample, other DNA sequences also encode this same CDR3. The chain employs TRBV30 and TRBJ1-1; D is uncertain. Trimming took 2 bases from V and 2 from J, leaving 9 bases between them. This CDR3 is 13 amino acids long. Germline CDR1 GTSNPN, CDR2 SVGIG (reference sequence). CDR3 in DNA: TGTGCCTGGAGTCCGGATTTAAACACTGAAGCTTTCTTT. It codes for CAWSPDLNTEAFF.

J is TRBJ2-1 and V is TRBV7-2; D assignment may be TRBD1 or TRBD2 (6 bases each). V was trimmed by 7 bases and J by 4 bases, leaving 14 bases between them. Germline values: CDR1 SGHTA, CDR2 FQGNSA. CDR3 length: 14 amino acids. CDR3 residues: CASKARGPYNEQFF. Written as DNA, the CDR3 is TGTGCCAGCAAGGCCCGGGGGCCGTACAATGAGCAGTTCTTC. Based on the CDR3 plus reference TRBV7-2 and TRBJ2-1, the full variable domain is GAGVSQSPSNKVTEKGKDVELRCDPISGHTALYWYRQSLGQGLEFLIYFQGNSAPDKSGLPSDRFSAERTGGSVSTLTIQRTQQEDSAVYLCASKARGPYNEQFFGPGTRLTVL.

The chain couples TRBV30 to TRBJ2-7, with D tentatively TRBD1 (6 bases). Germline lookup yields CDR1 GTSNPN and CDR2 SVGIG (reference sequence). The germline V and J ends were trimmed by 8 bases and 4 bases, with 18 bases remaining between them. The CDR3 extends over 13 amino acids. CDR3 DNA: TGTGCCGGACGGGGCCTAAGGGGGTACGAGCAGTACTTC. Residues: CAGRGLRGYEQYF.

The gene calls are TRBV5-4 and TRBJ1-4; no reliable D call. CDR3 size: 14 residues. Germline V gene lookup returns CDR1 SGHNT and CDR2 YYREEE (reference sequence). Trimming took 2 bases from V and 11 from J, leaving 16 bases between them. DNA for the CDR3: TGTGCCAGCAGCTTCTCGGGCCTGGTTGGGAAACTGTTTTTT. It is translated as CASSFSGLVGKLFF.

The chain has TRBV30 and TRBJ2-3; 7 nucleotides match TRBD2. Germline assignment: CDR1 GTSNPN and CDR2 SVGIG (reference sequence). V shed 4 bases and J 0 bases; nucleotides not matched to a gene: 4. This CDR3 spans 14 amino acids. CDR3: CAWIRRESTDTQYF. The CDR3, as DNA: TGTGCCTGGATACGGCGGGAGAGCACAGATACGCAGTATTTT. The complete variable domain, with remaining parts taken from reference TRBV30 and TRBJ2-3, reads SQTIHQWPATLVQPVGSPLSLECTVEGTSNPNLYWYRQAAGRGLQLLFYSVGIGQISSEVPQNLSASRPQDRQFILSSKKLLLSDSGFYLCAWIRRESTDTQYFGPGTRLTVL.

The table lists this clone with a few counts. In DNA form, the CDR3 reads TGTGCCAGCAGCTTGGGAGAGGGAGATACGCAGTATTTT. It encodes CASSLGEGDTQYF. The rearrangement uses TRBV7-7 and TRBJ2-3; D is possibly TRBD2 (5 bases). V shed 3 bases and J shed 5 bases, with 9 bases lying between them. Germline assignment: CDR1 SSHAT and CDR2 FNYEAQ (reference sequence). The CDR3 runs 13 residues.

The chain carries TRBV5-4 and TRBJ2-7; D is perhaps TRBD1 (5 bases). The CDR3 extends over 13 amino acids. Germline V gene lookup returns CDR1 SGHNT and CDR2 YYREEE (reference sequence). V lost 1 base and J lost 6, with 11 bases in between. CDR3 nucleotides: TGTGCCAGCAGCTTGAGTCAGGGCTCCGAGCAGTACTTC. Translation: CASSLSQGSEQYF.

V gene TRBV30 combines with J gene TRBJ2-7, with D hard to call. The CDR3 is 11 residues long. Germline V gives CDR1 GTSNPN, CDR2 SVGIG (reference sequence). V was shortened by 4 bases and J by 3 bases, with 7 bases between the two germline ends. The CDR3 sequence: CAWISNYEQYF. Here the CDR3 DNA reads TGTGCCTGGATATCCAACTACGAGCAGTACTTC.

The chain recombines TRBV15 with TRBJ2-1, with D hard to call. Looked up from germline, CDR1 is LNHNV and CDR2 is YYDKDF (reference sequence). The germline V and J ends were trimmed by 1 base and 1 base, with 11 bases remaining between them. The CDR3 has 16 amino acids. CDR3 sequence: CATSRVRAGSYNEQFF. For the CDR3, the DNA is TGTGCCACCAGCAGAGTCCGGGCAGGTTCCTACAATGAGCAGTTCTTC.

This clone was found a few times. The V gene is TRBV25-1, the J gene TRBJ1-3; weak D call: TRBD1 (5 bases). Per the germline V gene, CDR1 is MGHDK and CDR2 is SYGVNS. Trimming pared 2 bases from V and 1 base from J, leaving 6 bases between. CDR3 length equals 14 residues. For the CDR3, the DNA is TGTGCCAGCAGTGAAGCAGGGTCTGGAAACACCATATATTTT. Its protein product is CASSEAGSGNTIYF.

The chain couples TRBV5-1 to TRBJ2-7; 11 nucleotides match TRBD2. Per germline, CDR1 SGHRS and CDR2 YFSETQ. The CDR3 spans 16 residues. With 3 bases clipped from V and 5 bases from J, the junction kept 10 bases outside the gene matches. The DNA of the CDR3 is TGCGCCAGCAGCTCGCAAGCTAGCGGGAGGTTCGACGAGCAGTACTTC. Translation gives CASSSQASGRFDEQYF.

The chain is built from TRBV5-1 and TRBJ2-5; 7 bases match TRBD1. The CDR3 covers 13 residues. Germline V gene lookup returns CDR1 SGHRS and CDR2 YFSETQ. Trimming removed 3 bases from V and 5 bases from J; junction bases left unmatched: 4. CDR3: CASSSTGMETQYF. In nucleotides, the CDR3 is TGCGCCAGCAGCTCGACAGGGATGGAGACCCAGTACTTC.

The CDR3: CSVTHRGWDTEAFF. For the CDR3, the DNA is TGCAGCGTCACTCACAGGGGGTGGGACACTGAAGCTTTCTTT. The chain couples TRBV29-1 to TRBJ1-1; 8 bases match TRBD1. This CDR3 spans 14 amino acids. After removal of 6 bases from V and 3 bases from J, the junction contained 9 bases not matched to a gene. Germline lookup yields CDR1 SQVTM and CDR2 ANQGSEA.

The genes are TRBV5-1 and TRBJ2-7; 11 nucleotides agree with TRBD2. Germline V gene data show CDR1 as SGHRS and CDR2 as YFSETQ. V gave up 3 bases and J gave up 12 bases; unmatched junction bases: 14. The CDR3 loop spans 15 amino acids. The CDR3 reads CASSSTSGAVGSRYF. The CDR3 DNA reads TGCGCCAGCAGCTCGACTAGCGGGGCGGTAGGAAGTCGGTACTTC.

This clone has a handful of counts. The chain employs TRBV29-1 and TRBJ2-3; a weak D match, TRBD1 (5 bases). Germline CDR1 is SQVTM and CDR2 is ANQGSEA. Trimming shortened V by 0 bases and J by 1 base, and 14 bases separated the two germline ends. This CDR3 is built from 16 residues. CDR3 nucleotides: TGCAGCGTTGAAGACACCAGAAGGGGTGGCACAGATACGCAGTATTTT. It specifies CSVEDTRRGGTDTQYF.

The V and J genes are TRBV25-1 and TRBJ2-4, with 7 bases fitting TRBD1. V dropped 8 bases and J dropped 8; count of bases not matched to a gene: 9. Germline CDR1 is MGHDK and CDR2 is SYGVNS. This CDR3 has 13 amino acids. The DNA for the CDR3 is TGTGCCAGCCGCGACAGGGATTATCACATTCAGTACTTC. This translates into CASRDRDYHIQYF.